These 8 T cell receptor beta chains were all obtained from the same sample, sequenced in a study of CD8+CD57+ T cells in acquired aplastic anemia. TCR beta VDJ and CDR3 profiling used genomic DNA as template. TCRdb re-called the reads through MiXCR, storing one row per CDR3 protein. Found here are some 140,000 distinct CDR3 sequences, 41% of them singletons; the top ten hold around 8.4%. Sample: sorted CD4+, CD8+, or CD8+CD57+ T cells (not recorded which) from PBMCs. These receptor sequences come from a human donor in good health, serving as a control.

This chain connects TRBV19 to TRBJ1-2, with a tentative D call TRBD1 (5 bases). Trimming stripped 4 bases from V and 8 bases from J, with 17 bases between. Germline loops: CDR1 LNHDA, CDR2 SQIVND (reference sequence). The length of the CDR3 is 14 residues. CDR3 nucleotides: TGTGCCAGTAGTAAGCCCGGCATGGAGGGGGGCTACACCTTC. It yields the protein CASSKPGMEGGYTF.

The sample holds many counts of this clonotype. The chain carries TRBV19 and TRBJ2-2; D is possibly TRBD1 or TRBD2 (5 bases each). The CDR3 sequence is 17 residues long. Trimming stripped 10 bases from V and 5 bases from J, with 26 bases between. Germline values: CDR1 LNHDA, CDR2 SQIVND (reference sequence). The CDR3 sequence: CATGTGPISVHTGELFF. In nucleotides, the CDR3 is TGTGCCACCGGGACCGGACCTATAAGCGTCCATACCGGGGAGCTGTTTTTT.

This clonotype appeared many times. The rearrangement joins TRBV15 to TRBJ2-4, with D possibly matching TRBD1 (6 bases). Trimming pared 2 bases from V and 2 bases from J, leaving 16 bases between. Germline lookup yields CDR1 LNHNV and CDR2 YYDKDF (reference sequence). The length of the CDR3 is 17 residues. CDR3 amino acids: CATSRFGLRDTKNIQYF. The CDR3 nucleotides are TGTGCCACCAGCAGATTTGGACTCCGGGACACCAAAAACATTCAGTACTTC.

The chain recombines TRBV7-9 with TRBJ1-6; D may be TRBD1 (5 bases). CDR1 and CDR2 (germline): SEHNR, FQNEAQ (reference sequence). CDR3 length: 13 amino acids. Trimming took 6 bases from V and 4 from J, leaving 7 bases between them. CDR3 DNA: TGTGCCAGCAGGCAGGGTTATAATTCACCCCTCCACTTT. It encodes CASRQGYNSPLHF.

This clonotype was counted many times. In DNA, the CDR3 is TGTGCCAGTAGGTCAGCGAGTTCAGGAAACACCATATATTTT. Protein: CASRSASSGNTIYF. The rearrangement joins TRBV19 to TRBJ1-3; no definite D call. V was clipped by 6 bases and J by 4 bases, with 13 bases between them. Germline CDR1 LNHDA, CDR2 SQIVND (reference sequence). CDR3 length: 14 residues. The variable domain in full, with the rest retrieved from reference TRBV19 and TRBJ1-3, is DGGITQSPKYLFRKEGQNVTLSCEQNLNHDAMYWYRQDPGQGLRLIYYSQIVNDFQKGDIAEGYSVSREKKESFPLTVTSAQKNPTAFYLCASRSASSGNTIYFGEGSWLTVV.

This clonotype was picked up a small number of times. A much larger clone lies a single base off, so this may be a read error. The V gene is TRBV19, the J gene TRBJ2-3, with D possibly being TRBD2 (8 bases). The CDR3 sequence is 18 residues long. CDR1 is LNHDA and CDR2 is SQIVND in the germline V gene (reference sequence). CDR3 DNA sequence: TGTGCCAGTAGTATTCGGGACAGCGGGAGTGGTGGCACAGGTACGCAGTATTTT. Protein product: CASSIRDSGSGGTGTQYF.

This clonotype showed up many times. The genes are TRBV2 and TRBJ2-5; 10 nucleotides align to TRBD2. Germline values: CDR1 SNHLY, CDR2 FYNNEI. Trimming at V came to 6 bases and at J to 3 bases, leaving 7 bases not matched to a gene. The CDR3 contains 15 residues. This CDR3 reads CASRRLAGQEETQYF. The DNA of the CDR3 is TGTGCCAGCAGGCGACTAGCGGGTCAGGAAGAGACCCAGTACTTC. The full variable domain, its missing parts supplied by reference TRBV2 and TRBJ2-5, is EPEVTQTPSHQVTQMGQEVILRCVPISNHLYFYWYRQILGQKVEFLVSFYNNEISEKSEIFDDQFSVERPDGSNFTLKIRSTKLEDSAMYFCASRRLAGQEETQYFGPGTRLLVL.

J is TRBJ2-5 and V is TRBV7-1, with a tentative D call TRBD1 (6 bases). TRBV7-1 is an open reading frame, and its role is uncertain. V lost 1 base, J lost 7 bases, and 43 bases lay in between. This CDR3 has 24 residues. CDR3 residues: CASSSGLGASGLTPDGRASPTQYF. The CDR3 DNA reads TGTGCCAGCAGCTCAGGACTGGGGGCTAGTGGTTTGACCCCGGACGGTCGGGCTTCGCCGACCCAGTACTTC.